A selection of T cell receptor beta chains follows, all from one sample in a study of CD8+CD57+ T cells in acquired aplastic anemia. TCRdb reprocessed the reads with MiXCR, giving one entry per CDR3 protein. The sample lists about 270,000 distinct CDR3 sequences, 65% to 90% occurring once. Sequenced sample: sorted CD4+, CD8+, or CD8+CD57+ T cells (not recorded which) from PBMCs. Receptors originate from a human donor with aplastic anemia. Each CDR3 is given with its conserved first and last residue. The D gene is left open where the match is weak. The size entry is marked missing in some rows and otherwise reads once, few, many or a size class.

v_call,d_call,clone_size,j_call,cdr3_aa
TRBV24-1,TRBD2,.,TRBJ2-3,CATGGGGGRDTQYF
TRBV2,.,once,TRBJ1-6,CASSAETGDYKATLHF
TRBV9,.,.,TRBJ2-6,CASSVAGTYGANVLTF
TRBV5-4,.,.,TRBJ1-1,CASSFTSDPLVNTEAFF
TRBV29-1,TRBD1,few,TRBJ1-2,CSTQGGTVGYTF
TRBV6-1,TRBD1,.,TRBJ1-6,CASKFTGESYNSPLHF
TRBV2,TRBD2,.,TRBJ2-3,CSGRSGGTDTQYF
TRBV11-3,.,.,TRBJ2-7,CASSLDLAAHEQYF
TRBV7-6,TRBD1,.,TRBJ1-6,CASSSDRGHSPLPF
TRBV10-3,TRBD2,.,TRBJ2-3,CAISATSGGADTQYF